These T cell receptor beta chains were read from a single sample in a study of blood T cell repertoires in COVID-19. Sequencing used immunoSEQ multiplex PCR; TCRdb keeps in-frame clones, though not all of them. The data contain tens of thousands of clones, over 65% of them singletons. The sequenced sample was peripheral blood. The receptors here all came from an elderly man with COVID-19, enrolled during active disease. CDR3s include the opening cysteine and the closing phenylalanine or tryptophan. A D gene is named only where the DNA matches it firmly. For some rows the clone size is stated as once, few or many, or as a class when expanded; others skip it.

- | TRBD2 | TRBJ2-7 | TRBV6-2/TRBV6-3 | TGTGCCAGCAGCCGCGCTTCTAGCGGGGGCTACGAGCAGTACTTC | CASSRASSGGYEQYF
- | - | TRBJ2-5 | TRBV5-1 | TGCGCCAGCAGCTTTCAAGGGGAAGAGACCCAGTACTTC | CASSFQGEETQYF
- | - | TRBJ1-2 | TRBV18 | TGTGCCAGCTCACCCCAGATCCAGACAAGTTATGGCTACACCTTC | CASSPQIQTSYGYTF
- | - | TRBJ1-1 | TRBV28 | TGTGCCAGCACTATAGAGGCCCCCACTGAAGCTTTCTTT | CASTIEAPTEAFF
- | - | TRBJ1-2 | TRBV5-5 | TGTGCCAGCACCACAGGGAACTCTAACTATGGCTACACCTTC | CASTTGNSNYGYTF
- | TRBD1 | TRBJ1-4 | TRBV19 | TGTGCCAGTAGTATTGGACAGGGGGTTGAAAAACTGTTTTTT | CASSIGQGVEKLFF
- | TRBD1 | TRBJ1-5 | TRBV7-2 | TGTGCCAGCAGTTCACAGGGGAGCAATCAGCCCCAGCATTTT | CASSSQGSNQPQHF
- | - | TRBJ2-3 | TRBV5-1 | TGCGCCAGCAGCACACGCTCGGGGGGCACAGATACGCAGTATTTT | CASSTRSGGTDTQYF
- | - | TRBJ1-1 | TRBV5-1 | TGCGCCAGCAGCGTACTTGAGGGCACTGAAGCTTTCTTT | CASSVLEGTEAFF
few | TRBD2 | TRBJ2-1 | TRBV7-2 | TGTGCCAGCAGCTTGCCAGCGGGGGGGCCGGAGCAGTTCTTC | CASSLPAGGPEQFF
- | - | TRBJ2-1 | TRBV7-8 | TGTGCCAGCAGCTTAGCTCTAGCAAGTGAGCAGTTCTTC | CASSLALASEQFF